Below, 18 T cell receptor beta chains from the same sample are listed, as sequenced in a study of T cell responses to AZD1222 COVID-19 vaccine. TCRdb's copy holds only in-frame clones and misses some; the assay was immunoSEQ multiplex PCR. Of around 150,000 clones in the sample, roughly 88% were seen once. The material sequenced was peripheral blood, taken 28 days after the second AZD1222 dose. These receptors originate from an adult who received the AZD1222 COVID-19 vaccine.

The gene calls are TRBV15 and TRBJ1-2, with D hard to call. Germline CDR1 and CDR2: LNHNV and YYDKDF (reference sequence). This CDR3 spans 14 amino acids. The V gene lost 0 bases and the J gene lost 8 bases, with 13 bases spanning the gap. DNA of the CDR3: TGTGCCACCAGCAGAGATGTCGGGTCGGGAGGCTACACCTTC. Amino acids: CATSRDVGSGGYTF.

The chain combines TRBV5-1 with TRBJ2-2; D gene uncertain. The V and J ends lost 4 bases and 1 base respectively, with 5 bases between them. The CDR3 loop spans 13 amino acids. The germline V gene has CDR1 SGHRS and CDR2 YFSETQ. CDR3 in DNA: TGCGCCAGCAGCATTGGGAACACCGGGGAGCTGTTTTTT. Amino acid sequence: CASSIGNTGELFF. Complete variable domain (other parts from reference TRBV5-1 and TRBJ2-2): KAGVTQTPRYLIKTRGQQVTLSCSPISGHRSVSWYQQTPGQGLQFLFEYFSETQRNKGNFPGRFSGRQFSNSRSEMNVSTLELGDSALYLCASSIGNTGELFFGEGSRLTVL.

This sequence joins TRBV5-1 and TRBJ1-6; possible D gene TRBD1, 5 bases. Germline values: CDR1 SGHRS, CDR2 YFSETQ. V was trimmed by 2 bases and J by 8 bases, leaving 11 bases between them. This CDR3 spans 14 amino acids. This CDR3 is CASSLGGADSPLHF. For the CDR3, the DNA is TGCGCCAGCAGCTTAGGAGGGGCAGATTCACCCCTCCACTTT.

This clone was counted a single time. The chain employs TRBV3-1 (or the pseudogene TRBV3-2) and TRBJ2-1; TRBD1 or TRBD2 may be the D gene (5 bases each). Germline values: CDR1 LGHDT, CDR2 YNNKEL (reference sequence). This CDR3 contains 17 residues. Trimming removed 1 base from V and 0 bases from J, with 13 bases in between. CDR3 sequence: CASSQVGGQSSYNEQFF. The CDR3 coding sequence is TGTGCCAGCAGCCAAGTCGGAGGACAAAGCTCCTACAATGAGCAGTTCTTC.

V usage is TRBV5-1 and J usage is TRBJ1-2; D is possibly TRBD1 (5 bases). CDR1 SGHRS and CDR2 YFSETQ come from the germline V gene. The CDR3 length is 14 residues. V shed 1 base and J shed 6 bases, with 13 bases lying between them. The CDR3 DNA sequence: TGCGCCAGCAGCTTGCCCACGGGCAGGGATGGCTACACCTTC. Its translation is CASSLPTGRDGYTF.

This chain uses TRBV19 with TRBJ1-1; 8 bases map to TRBD1. The CDR3 is made up of 14 amino acids. Germline lookup yields CDR1 LNHDA and CDR2 SQIVND (reference sequence). Germline trimming cut 6 bases from V and 1 base from J; bases unmatched to any gene: 4. The CDR3 sequence is CASRAGGANTEAFF. The CDR3 DNA follows: TGTGCCAGTAGAGCAGGGGGCGCGAACACTGAAGCTTTCTTT. The full variable domain, rest sourced from reference TRBV19 and TRBJ1-1, is DGGITQSPKYLFRKEGQNVTLSCEQNLNHDAMYWYRQDPGQGLRLIYYSQIVNDFQKGDIAEGYSVSREKKESFPLTVTSAQKNPTAFYLCASRAGGANTEAFFGQGTRLTVV.

The chain recombines TRBV5-1 with TRBJ1-6; no clear D. The V gene's germline CDR1 is SGHRS and CDR2 YFSETQ. Trimming stripped 3 bases from V and 13 bases from J, with 14 bases between. The CDR3 consists of 13 residues. In DNA form, the CDR3 reads TGCGCCAGCAGCTCTCCCCAGGACGGGCCCCTCCACTTT. Protein product: CASSSPQDGPLHF.

The chain couples TRBV24-1 to TRBJ2-5, with 9 bases lining up with TRBD2. V shed 4 bases, J shed 2 bases, and the junction held 7 bases outside the gene matches. The CDR3 has 16 residues. Looked up from germline, CDR1 is KGHDR and CDR2 is SFDVKD. The CDR3 DNA reads TGTGCCACCAGTGACCAAGGACTAGCGAAACAAGAGACCCAGTACTTC. Translation: CATSDQGLAKQETQYF.

This chain links TRBV12-3 or TRBV12-4 with TRBJ2-7; D is possibly TRBD2 (5 bases). The CDR3 extends over 13 amino acids. The V end lost 4 bases, the J end lost 5 bases, and 12 bases lay between the germline ends. The CDR3 here is CASSSDGGHEQYF. CDR3 in DNA: TGTGCCAGCAGTTCAGATGGAGGCCACGAGCAGTACTTC.

J is TRBJ1-1 and V is TRBV19; D gene ambiguous. The CDR3 is 15 amino acids. Trimming cost V 4 bases and J 1 base, with 13 bases left between them. CDR1 and CDR2 from the germline V gene are LNHDA and SQIVND (reference sequence). This CDR3 is CASSKAPTQNTEAFF. The CDR3 coding sequence is TGTGCCAGTAGTAAGGCTCCGACCCAGAACACTGAAGCTTTCTTT. The full variable domain, in which reference TRBV19 and TRBJ1-1 provide the parts outside the CDR3, is DGGITQSPKYLFRKEGQNVTLSCEQNLNHDAMYWYRQDPGQGLRLIYYSQIVNDFQKGDIAEGYSVSREKKESFPLTVTSAQKNPTAFYLCASSKAPTQNTEAFFGQGTRLTVV.

The CDR3 nucleotides read TGTGCCAGCAGTGAAAATCTCCAGGGCGGCTACACCTTC. Amino acid sequence: CASSENLQGGYTF. The chain couples TRBV6-4 to TRBJ1-2; the D gene is possibly TRBD1 (5 bases). Deletions cut 3 bases from V and 8 bases from J, with 13 bases between. The CDR3 is 13 amino acids. Germline values: CDR1 MRHNA, CDR2 SNTAGT.

This chain connects TRBV18 to TRBJ2-1, with D hard to call. The germline gives CDR1 KGHSH, CDR2 LQKENI. Trimming shortened V by 6 bases and J by 0 bases, and 21 bases separated the two germline ends. This CDR3 has 18 residues. The CDR3, as DNA: TGTGCCAGCTCGCCCGCTAACCAAGGACCAAGCTCCTACAATGAGCAGTTCTTC. Translation gives CASSPANQGPSSYNEQFF. Supplemented by reference TRBV18 and TRBJ2-1, the full variable domain reads NAGVMQNPRHLVRRRGQEARLRCSPMKGHSHVYWYRQLPEEGLKFMVYLQKENIIDESGMPKERFSAEFPKEGPSILRIQQVVRGDSAAYFCASSPANQGPSSYNEQFFGPGTRLTVL.

The chain carries TRBV2 and TRBJ2-3; D is perhaps TRBD2 (6 bases). The ends were cut back, 6 bases at V and 2 bases at J, with 9 bases in the middle. The CDR3 contains 13 residues. Germline V gene sequence: CDR1 SNHLY, CDR2 FYNNEI. The chain's CDR3 is CASSADYTDTQYF. As DNA, the CDR3 is TGTGCCAGCAGCGCGGACTACACAGATACGCAGTATTTT.

The chain has TRBV28 and TRBJ2-7; D is possibly TRBD2 (5 bases). In germline, CDR1 is MDHEN, CDR2 SYDVKM. The CDR3 covers 11 residues. Here the CDR3 DNA reads TGTCTGACGGGGAGTTCCTACGAGCAGTACTTC. It yields the protein CLTGSSYEQYF.

This chain uses TRBV7-3 with TRBJ2-5; 9 bases are a match to TRBD2. Per the germline V gene, CDR1 is SGHTA and CDR2 is FQGTGA. The J segment lost 2 bases and the V segment lost 5 bases, leaving 9 bases of the junction unmatched. The CDR3 totals 16 residues. The CDR3 loop is CASSPTPTSGQETQYF. CDR3 DNA: TGTGCCAGCAGCCCCACCCCGACTAGCGGACAAGAGACCCAGTACTTC.

The CDR3 protein is CASSIDPGRDEQYF. For the CDR3, the DNA is TGTGCCAGTAGTATAGATCCCGGCAGGGACGAGCAGTACTTC. This chain uses TRBV19 with TRBJ2-7, with TRBD1 as a possible D gene (5 bases). Trimming pared 0 bases from V and 5 bases from J, leaving 11 bases between. Germline values: CDR1 LNHDA, CDR2 SQIVND (reference sequence). The CDR3 contains 14 residues.

The gene calls are TRBV7-8 and TRBJ1-3; no clear D. V was clipped by 4 bases and J by 0 bases, with 7 bases between them. The CDR3 spans 14 residues. The germline CDR1 and CDR2 sequences are SGHVS and FQNEAQ. The CDR3 DNA reads as TGTGCCAGCAGCTCCATGGGCTCTGGAAACACCATATATTTT. Its translation: CASSSMGSGNTIYF. Complete variable domain (other parts from reference TRBV7-8 and TRBJ1-3): GAGVSQSPRYKVAKRGQDVALRCDPISGHVSLFWYQQALGQGPEFLTYFQNEAQLDKSGLPSDRFFAERPEGSVSTLKIQRTQQEDSAVYLCASSSMGSGNTIYFGEGSWLTVV.

This chain uses TRBV12-3 or TRBV12-4 with TRBJ2-4; 8 bases are shared with TRBD2. The CDR3 is made up of 13 amino acids. V gave up 10 bases and J gave up 1 base; unmatched junction bases: 3. CDR3 DNA sequence: TGTGCCACACGGGGGGGGGCCAAAAACATTCAGTACTTC. Amino acids: CATRGGAKNIQYF.